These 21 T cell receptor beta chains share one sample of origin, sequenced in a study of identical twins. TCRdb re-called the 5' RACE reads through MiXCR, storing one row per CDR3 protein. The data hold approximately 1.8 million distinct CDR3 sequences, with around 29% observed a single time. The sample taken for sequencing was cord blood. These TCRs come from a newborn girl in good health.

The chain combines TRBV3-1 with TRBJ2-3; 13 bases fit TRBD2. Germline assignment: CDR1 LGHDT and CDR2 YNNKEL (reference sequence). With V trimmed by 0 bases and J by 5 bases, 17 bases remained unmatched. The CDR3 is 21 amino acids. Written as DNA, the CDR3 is TGTGCCAGCAGCCAAGATAAGGCGACTAGCGGGAGGACGTTGCGGGGAGATACGCAGTATTTT. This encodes CASSQDKATSGRTLRGDTQYF.

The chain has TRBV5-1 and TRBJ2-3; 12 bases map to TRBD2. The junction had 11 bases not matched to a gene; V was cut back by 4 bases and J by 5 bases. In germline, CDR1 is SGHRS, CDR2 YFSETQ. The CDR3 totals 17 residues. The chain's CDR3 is CASSALLAGGKGDTQYF. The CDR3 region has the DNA TGCGCCAGCAGCGCCTTACTAGCGGGAGGAAAGGGAGATACGCAGTATTTT.

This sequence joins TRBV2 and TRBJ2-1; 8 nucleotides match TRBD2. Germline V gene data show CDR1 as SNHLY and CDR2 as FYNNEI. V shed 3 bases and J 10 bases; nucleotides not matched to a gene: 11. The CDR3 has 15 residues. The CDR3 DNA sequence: TGTGCCAGCAGTGAGCTCGGGGGGGAGCGTTCCGAGCAGTTCTTC. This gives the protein CASSELGGERSEQFF.

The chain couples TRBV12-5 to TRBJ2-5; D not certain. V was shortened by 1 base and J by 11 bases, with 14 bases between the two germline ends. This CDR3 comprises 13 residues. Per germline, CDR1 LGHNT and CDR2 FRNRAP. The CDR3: CASGLESYSGQYF. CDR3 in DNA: TGTGCTAGTGGTTTGGAGTCCTACAGTGGGCAGTACTTC.

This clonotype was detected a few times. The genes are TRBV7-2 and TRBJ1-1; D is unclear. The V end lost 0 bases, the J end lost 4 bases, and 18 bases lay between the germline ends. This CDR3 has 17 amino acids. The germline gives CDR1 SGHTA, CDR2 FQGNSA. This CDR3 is CASSLASFAGRPTEAFF. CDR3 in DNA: TGTGCCAGCAGCTTAGCGAGTTTTGCGGGCCGGCCCACTGAAGCTTTCTTT.

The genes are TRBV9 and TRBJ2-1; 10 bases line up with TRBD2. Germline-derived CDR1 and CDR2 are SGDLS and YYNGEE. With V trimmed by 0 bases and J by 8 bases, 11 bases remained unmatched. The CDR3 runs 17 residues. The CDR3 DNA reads TGTGCCAGCAGCGTAGTGGCTAGCGGGAGCGCGATTTATGAGCAGTTCTTC. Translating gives CASSVVASGSAIYEQFF.

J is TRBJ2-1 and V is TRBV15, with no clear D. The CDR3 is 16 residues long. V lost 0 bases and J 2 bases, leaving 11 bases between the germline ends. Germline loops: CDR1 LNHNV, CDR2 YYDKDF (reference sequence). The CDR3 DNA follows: TGTGCCACCAGCAGAGATGAAGGGCTCACCTACAATGAGCAGTTCTTC. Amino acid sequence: CATSRDEGLTYNEQFF.

The CDR3 coding sequence is TGCAGTGCTAGAGAACTAGCGGTCGATGAGCAGTTCTTC. The encoded protein is CSARELAVDEQFF. The genes are TRBV20-1 and TRBJ2-1, with TRBD2 matching 8 bases. Per germline, CDR1 DFQATT and CDR2 SNEGSKA (reference sequence). V lost 0 bases to trimming and J lost 8 bases; unmatched junction nucleotides: 3. The CDR3 contains 13 residues.

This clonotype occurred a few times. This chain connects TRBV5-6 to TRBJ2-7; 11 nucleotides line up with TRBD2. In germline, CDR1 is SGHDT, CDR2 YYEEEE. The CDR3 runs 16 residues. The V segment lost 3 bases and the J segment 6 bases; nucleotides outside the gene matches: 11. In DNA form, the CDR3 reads TGTGCCAGCAGCTCAACCCCACTAGCGGGGGAGGTCGAGCAGTACTTC. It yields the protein CASSSTPLAGEVEQYF.

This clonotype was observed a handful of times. The CDR3 DNA follows: TGTGCCAGCAGCTTAAGATTGGGGGGAGGGGGAAACTACAATGAGCAGTTCTTC. It encodes CASSLRLGGGGNYNEQFF. The gene calls are TRBV7-9 and TRBJ2-1, with D perhaps matching TRBD2 (7 bases). Trimming shortened V by 2 bases and J by 3 bases, and 20 bases separated the two germline ends. The germline CDR1 and CDR2 sequences are SEHNR and FQNEAQ (reference sequence). The CDR3 extends over 18 amino acids.

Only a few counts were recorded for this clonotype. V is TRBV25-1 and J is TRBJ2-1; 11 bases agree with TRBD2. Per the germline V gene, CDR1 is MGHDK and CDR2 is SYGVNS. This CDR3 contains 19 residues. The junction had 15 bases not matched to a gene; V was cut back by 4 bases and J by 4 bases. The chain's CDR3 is CASSVQGLAEGGGYNEQFF. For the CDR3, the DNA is TGTGCCAGCAGTGTTCAGGGACTAGCGGAGGGTGGGGGATACAATGAGCAGTTCTTC. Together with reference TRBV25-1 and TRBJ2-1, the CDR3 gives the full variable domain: EADIYQTPRYLVIGTGKKITLECSQTMGHDKMYWYQQDPGMELHLIHYSYGVNSTEKGDLSSESTVSRIRTEHFPLTLESARPSHTSQYLCASSVQGLAEGGGYNEQFFGPGTRLTVL.

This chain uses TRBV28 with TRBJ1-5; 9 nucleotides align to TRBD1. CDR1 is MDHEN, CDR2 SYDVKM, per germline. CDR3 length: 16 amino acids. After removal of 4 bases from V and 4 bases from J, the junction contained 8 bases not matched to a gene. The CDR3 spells CASSYYGTGKNQPQHF. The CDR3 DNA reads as TGTGCCAGCAGTTACTACGGGACAGGGAAAAATCAGCCCCAGCATTTT.

The CDR3 DNA follows: TGTGCCAGCAGCGCTGGGACAGCTACTGAAGCTTTCTTT. Translating gives CASSAGTATEAFF. The chain uses TRBV9 and TRBJ1-1, with 7 bases identical to TRBD1. The CDR3 has 13 amino acids. V was clipped by 3 bases and J by 5 bases; unmatched bases: 4. The germline CDR1 and CDR2 sequences are SGDLS and YYNGEE.

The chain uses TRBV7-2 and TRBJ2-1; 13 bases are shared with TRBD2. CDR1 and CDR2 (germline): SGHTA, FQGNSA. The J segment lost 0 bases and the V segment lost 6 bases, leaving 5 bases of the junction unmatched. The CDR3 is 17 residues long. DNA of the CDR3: TGTGCCAGCAGGCGGACTAGCGGGGGATACTCCTACAATGAGCAGTTCTTC. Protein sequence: CASRRTSGGYSYNEQFF.

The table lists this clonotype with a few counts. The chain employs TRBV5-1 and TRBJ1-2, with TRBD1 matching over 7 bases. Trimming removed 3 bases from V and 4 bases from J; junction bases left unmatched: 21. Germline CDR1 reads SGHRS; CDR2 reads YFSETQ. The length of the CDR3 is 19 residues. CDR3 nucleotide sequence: TGCGCCAGCAGCTCTCCCCTGGACAGGATCAAAACCCAGCGCTATGGCTACACCTTC. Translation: CASSSPLDRIKTQRYGYTF.

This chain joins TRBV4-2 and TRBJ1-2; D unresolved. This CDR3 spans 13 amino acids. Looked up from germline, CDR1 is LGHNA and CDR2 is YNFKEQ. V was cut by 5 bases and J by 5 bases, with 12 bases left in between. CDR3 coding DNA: TGTGCCAGCAGCGCGGACGCCCTGTATGGCTACACCTTC. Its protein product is CASSADALYGYTF.

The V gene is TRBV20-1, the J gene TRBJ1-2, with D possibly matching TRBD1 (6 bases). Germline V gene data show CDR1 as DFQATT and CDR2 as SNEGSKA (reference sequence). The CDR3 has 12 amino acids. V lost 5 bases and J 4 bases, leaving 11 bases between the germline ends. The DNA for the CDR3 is TGCAGTGCTGGGGGGGCACTCTATGGCTACACCTTC. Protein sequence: CSAGGALYGYTF.

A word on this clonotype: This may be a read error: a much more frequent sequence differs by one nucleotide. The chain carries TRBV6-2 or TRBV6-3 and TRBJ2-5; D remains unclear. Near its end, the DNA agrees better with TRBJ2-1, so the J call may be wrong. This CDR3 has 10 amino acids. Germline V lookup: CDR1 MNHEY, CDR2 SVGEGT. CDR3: CANPQETQFF. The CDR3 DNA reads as TGTGCCAACCCACAAGAGACCCAGTTCTTC.

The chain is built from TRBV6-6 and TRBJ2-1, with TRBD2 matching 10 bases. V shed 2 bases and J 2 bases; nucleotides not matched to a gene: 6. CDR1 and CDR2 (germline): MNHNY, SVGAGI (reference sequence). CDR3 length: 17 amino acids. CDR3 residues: CASSYKASGGPYNEQFF. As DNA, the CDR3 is TGTGCCAGCAGTTACAAGGCTAGCGGGGGCCCCTACAATGAGCAGTTCTTC.

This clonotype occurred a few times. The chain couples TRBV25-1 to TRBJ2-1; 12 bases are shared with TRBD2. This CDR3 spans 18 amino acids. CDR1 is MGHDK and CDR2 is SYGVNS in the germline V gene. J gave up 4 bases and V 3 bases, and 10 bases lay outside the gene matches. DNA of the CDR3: TGTGCCAGCAGTGATCCCTTTTCGACTAGCGGGAGATACAATGAGCAGTTCTTC. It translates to CASSDPFSTSGRYNEQFF.

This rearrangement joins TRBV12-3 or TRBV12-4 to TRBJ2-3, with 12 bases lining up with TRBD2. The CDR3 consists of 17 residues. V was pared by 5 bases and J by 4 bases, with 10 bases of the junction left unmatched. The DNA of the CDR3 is TGTGCCAGCAGTCCTTCCCCGACTAGCGGGAGACCAGATACGCAGTATTTT. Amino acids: CASSPSPTSGRPDTQYF.